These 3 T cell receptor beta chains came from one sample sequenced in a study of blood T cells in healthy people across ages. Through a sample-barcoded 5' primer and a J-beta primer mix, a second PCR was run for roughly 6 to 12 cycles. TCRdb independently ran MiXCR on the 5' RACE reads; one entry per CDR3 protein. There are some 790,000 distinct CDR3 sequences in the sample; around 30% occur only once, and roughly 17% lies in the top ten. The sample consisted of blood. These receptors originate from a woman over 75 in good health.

CDR3 in DNA: TGCGCCAGCAGCCAAGGGGGGGGGAACACCGGGGAGCTGTTTTTT. It specifies CASSQGGGNTGELFF. The chain recombines TRBV4-3 with TRBJ2-2; 7 nucleotides align to TRBD2. This CDR3 is built from 15 residues. Germline CDR1 and CDR2: LGHNA and YSLEER. V dropped 1 base and J dropped 1; count of bases not matched to a gene: 0.

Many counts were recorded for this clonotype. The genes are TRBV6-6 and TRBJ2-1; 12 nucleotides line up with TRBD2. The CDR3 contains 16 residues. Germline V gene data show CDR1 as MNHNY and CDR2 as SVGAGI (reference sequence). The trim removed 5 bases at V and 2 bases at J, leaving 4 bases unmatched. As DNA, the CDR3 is TGTGCCAGCAGTAAACTAGCGGGGGGCGCCTACAATGAGCAGTTCTTC. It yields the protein CASSKLAGGAYNEQFF.

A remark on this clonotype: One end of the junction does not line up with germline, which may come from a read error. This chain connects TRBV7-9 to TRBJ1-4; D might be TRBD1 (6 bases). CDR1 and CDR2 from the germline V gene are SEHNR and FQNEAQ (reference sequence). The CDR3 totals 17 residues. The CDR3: CVSSFNRAGRANEKLFF. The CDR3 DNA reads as TGTGTCAGCAGCTTCAACAGGGCGGGTCGGGCTAATGAAAAACTGTTTTTT.